The present T cell receptor (beta chain) was sequenced within a study of blood T cell repertoires in COVID-19. Repertoires were generated with immunoSEQ multiplex PCR, while TCRdb's copy carries only in-frame clones and drops some. This table has approximately 69,000 clones, roughly 76% appearing once. Trimming took 8 bases from V and 5 from J, leaving 20 bases between them. From germline, CDR1 is SGHKS and CDR2 YYEKEE (reference sequence). This CDR3 contains 15 residues. The TCR was taken from a woman aged 65 to 85 with acute or convalescent COVID-19. The V call is TRBV5-5, the J call TRBJ1-5; D uncertain. Sequences were obtained from peripheral blood. The CDR3 loop reads CASSAYEDLHQPQHF. CDR3 nucleotides: TGTGCCAGTTCAGCTTACGAGGATCTGCATCAGCCCCAGCATTTT. Using reference TRBV5-5 and TRBJ1-5 for the parts outside the CDR3, the full variable domain is DAGVTQSPTHLIKTRGQQVTLRCSPISGHKSVSWYQQVLGQGPQFIFQYYEKEERGRGNFPDRFSARQFPNYSSELNVNALLLGDSALYLCASSAYEDLHQPQHFGDGTRLSIL.